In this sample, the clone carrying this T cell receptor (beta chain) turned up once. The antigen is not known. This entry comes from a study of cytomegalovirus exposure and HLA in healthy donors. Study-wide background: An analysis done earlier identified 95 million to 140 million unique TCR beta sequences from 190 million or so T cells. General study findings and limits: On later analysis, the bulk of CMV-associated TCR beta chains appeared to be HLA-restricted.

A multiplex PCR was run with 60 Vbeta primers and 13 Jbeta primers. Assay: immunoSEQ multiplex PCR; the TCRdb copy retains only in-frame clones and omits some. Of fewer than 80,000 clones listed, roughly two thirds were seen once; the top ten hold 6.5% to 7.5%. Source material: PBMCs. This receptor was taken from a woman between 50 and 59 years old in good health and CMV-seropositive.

CDR3 DNA sequence: TGCGCCAGCAGCCCCGGGACAGGGAGCTATAGCAATCAGCCCCAGCATTTT. This codes for CASSPGTGSYSNQPQHF. V gene TRBV5-1 combines with J gene TRBJ1-5; TRBD1 matches 9 bases. Trimming took 4 bases from V and 0 from J; bases not matched to a gene: 8. The CDR3 runs 17 residues. Germline loops: CDR1 SGHRS, CDR2 YFSETQ.